What follows describes a single T cell receptor beta chain. Antigen unknown. These data are taken from a study of T cell repertoires and HLA-DP antigens. The overall study: CD4+ T cells were cocultured with HeLa cells expressing HLA-DP.

TCRdb keeps only in-frame clones here, not all; method: immunoSEQ multiplex PCR. The repertoire holds over 60,000 clones, with over 75% as singletons. The clonotype comes from a man aged 55 to 70 in good health and CMV-seronegative. Material for sequencing was CD4+ T cells from PBMCs.

The CDR3 DNA is TGTGCCAGCAGCGAGACAGGGGCGTTTCATCAGCCCCAGCATTTT. Protein sequence: CASSETGAFHQPQHF. V usage is TRBV2 and J usage is TRBJ1-5; 8 bases are a match to TRBD1. CDR3 length: 15 amino acids. Germline V gene sequence: CDR1 SNHLY, CDR2 FYNNEI. V lost 6 bases, J lost 5 bases, and 9 bases stayed unmatched.